The 12 T cell receptor beta chains below were found in one sample sequenced in a study of blood T cell dynamics during melanoma immunotherapy. Time point reported: week 3, after first cycle of checkpoint inhibitor. TCRdb keeps only in-frame clones here, not all; method: immunoSEQ multiplex PCR. This table holds some 4,700 clones, 78% found once. This specimen consisted of blood, obtained from a patient treated with checkpoint blockade. All receptors come from a human donor with melanoma.

This clone was observed a handful of times. The chain links TRBV5-6 to TRBJ2-3, with a tentative D call TRBD1 (5 bases). CDR1 and CDR2 from the germline V gene are SGHDT and YYEEEE. V was shortened by 0 bases and J by 6 bases, with 14 bases between the two germline ends. The CDR3 loop spans 15 amino acids. Here the CDR3 DNA reads TGTGCCAGCAGCTTGGCCGTGACAGCAACGGATACGCAGTATTTT. It codes for CASSLAVTATDTQYF.

This clone has only a few counts. The chain carries TRBV6-6 and TRBJ1-6; no reliable D call. The CDR3 loop spans 15 amino acids. V was trimmed by 4 bases and J by 0 bases, leaving 7 bases between them. CDR1 MNHNY and CDR2 SVGAGI come from the germline V gene (reference sequence). The CDR3 DNA follows: TGTGCCAGCAGTTCGGAGAGCTCCTATAATTCACCCCTCCACTTT. Translating gives CASSSESSYNSPLHF.

The table lists this clone with a count of one. J is TRBJ2-5 and V is TRBV19; maybe TRBD1 (5 bases). V was cut by 1 base and J by 7 bases, with 10 bases left in between. From germline, CDR1 is LNHDA and CDR2 SQIVND (reference sequence). The length of the CDR3 is 13 residues. The CDR3 DNA is TGTGCCAGTAGTATAGCACAGGAAGGGACCCAGTACTTC. Amino acid sequence: CASSIAQEGTQYF.

The chain is built from TRBV4-1 and TRBJ2-5, with 9 bases fitting TRBD1. The J call may not be correct, given that the DNA end is closer to TRBJ2-7. Per the germline V gene, CDR1 is MGHRA and CDR2 is YSYEKL. This CDR3 region has 17 residues. The CDR3 sequence is CASSQGSFGTGIYEQYF. As DNA, the CDR3 is TGCGCCAGCAGCCAAGGGTCATTCGGGACAGGGATCTACGAGCAGTACTTC.

The V call is TRBV5-5, the J call TRBJ1-1; no clear D gene. The V and J ends lost 4 bases and 2 bases respectively, with 18 bases between them. The CDR3 is 16 amino acids. Germline CDR1 reads SGHKS; CDR2 reads YYEKEE (reference sequence). Here the CDR3 reads CASSHLRPILNTEAFF. CDR3 bases: TGTGCCAGCAGCCACCTGAGGCCGATCTTAAACACTGAAGCTTTCTTT.

Within the sample, this clone is medium-sized. This may be a read error, as it is one base from a much larger clone. The rearrangement uses TRBV2 and TRBJ2-7; 9 bases are shared with TRBD2. CDR1 and CDR2 (germline): SNHLY, FYNNEI. This CDR3 has 15 residues. The chain's CDR3 is CARSFAGGGGYEQYF. CDR3 nucleotide sequence: TGTGCCCGCAGTTTCGCGGGGGGGGGCGGATACGAGCAGTACTTC.

This chain uses TRBV13 with TRBJ1-2; D is uncertain. The CDR3 runs 15 residues. Trimming shortened V by 0 bases and J by 4 bases, and 12 bases separated the two germline ends. Per the germline V gene, CDR1 is PRHDT and CDR2 is FYEKMQ (reference sequence). Here the CDR3 DNA reads TGTGCCAGCAGCTTAGGCAAGGAGGTTGCCTATGGCTACACCTTC. It is translated as CASSLGKEVAYGYTF.

The chain couples TRBV18 to TRBJ1-1, with TRBD1 matching 7 bases. Per the germline V gene, CDR1 is KGHSH and CDR2 is LQKENI. The CDR3 totals 14 residues. The J segment lost 2 bases and the V segment lost 4 bases, leaving 4 bases of the junction unmatched. CDR3 nucleotides: TGTGCCAGCTCACTCGACAGGGCAAACACTGAAGCTTTCTTT. It yields the protein CASSLDRANTEAFF.

The chain combines TRBV4-3 with TRBJ1-2; maybe TRBD1 (6 bases). This CDR3 region has 16 residues. Trimming took off 0 bases at V and 3 bases at J, with 14 bases between the two ends. Germline V lookup: CDR1 LGHNA, CDR2 YSLEER. The CDR3 reads CASSQDLNREDYGYTF. Written as DNA, the CDR3 is TGCGCCAGCAGCCAAGACTTGAACAGGGAGGACTATGGCTACACCTTC.

The V and J genes are TRBV5-6 and TRBJ1-2, with 8 bases matching TRBD1. This CDR3 region has 14 residues. V shed 0 bases, J shed 2 bases, and the junction held 0 bases outside the gene matches. Germline loops: CDR1 SGHDT, CDR2 YYEEEE. CDR3 loop: CASSLGQGNYGYTF. The CDR3 DNA reads TGTGCCAGCAGCTTGGGACAGGGGAACTATGGCTACACCTTC. Based on the CDR3 plus reference TRBV5-6 and TRBJ1-2, the full variable domain is DAGVTQSPTHLIKTRGQQVTLRCSPKSGHDTVSWYQQALGQGPQFIFQYYEEEERQRGNFPDRFSGHQFPNYSSELNVNALLLGDSALYLCASSLGQGNYGYTFGSGTRLTVV.

The chain couples TRBV30 to TRBJ1-1, with D perhaps matching TRBD1 (6 bases). CDR3 size: 14 residues. The germline V gene encodes CDR1 GTSNPN and CDR2 SVGIG (reference sequence). The ends were cut back, 2 bases at V and 6 bases at J, with 16 bases in the middle. CDR3 amino acids: CAWSFTQGGPEAFF. Here the CDR3 DNA reads TGTGCCTGGAGTTTCACTCAAGGGGGTCCTGAAGCTTTCTTT.

The chain combines TRBV7-2 with TRBJ1-2; TRBD1 might be the D (6 bases). Between the trimmed V and J ends, which lost 1 base and 3 bases, there was a span of 12 bases. Germline CDR1 SGHTA, CDR2 FQGNSA. This CDR3 comprises 15 residues. The CDR3, as DNA: TGTGCCAGCAGCTTAGAGAGTCAGGGGTACTATGGCTACACCTTC. It encodes CASSLESQGYYGYTF.